This T cell receptor beta chain was documented in a study of TIL therapy for anti-PD-1-resistant metastatic lung cancer. Background on the study: Tumors had a median PD-L1 proportion score of about 6%.

Broader study findings: Compared with baseline intratumoral T cells, expanded TIL cultures were more clonal and less diverse (around 5.7% vs 31%).

Time point indicated: pre-treatment sample, taken before nivolumab and TIL therapy. Most excised metastases sampled were pleural nodules or supraclavicular lymph nodes. Tumor harvest preceded PD-1/PD-L1 blockade, followed by nivolumab treatment. Concerning this clone: Antigen unknown.

This was the immunoSEQ v3 assay. The data were produced by immunoSEQ multiplex PCR, yet TCRdb's version contains in-frame clones alone and is incomplete. Here the sample spans approximately 23,000 clones, 60% to 80% being singletons. The CDR3 consists of 15 residues. The V end was cut by 4 bases, the J end by 2 bases, with 13 bases between. Germline V gives CDR1 MNHNS, CDR2 SASEGT. This sequence was found in a woman between 30 and 85 years old with non-small cell lung cancer. This specimen was tumor tissue, taken at baseline. The genes are TRBV6-1 and TRBJ2-3; D is perhaps TRBD2 (6 bases). The CDR3 bases are TGTGCCAGCAGTGGCGTTGGGGGGATCACAGATACGCAGTATTTT. This codes for CASSGVGGITDTQYF.